This T cell receptor (beta chain) was captured by sequencing in a study of identical twins. Study outcomes and limitations: Its conclusions, products of cross-sectional statistical analysis, did not come from following the same donors. For cord blood, abundant beta clonotypes had fewer insertions, unlike memory repertoires, which showed none.

The CDR3 is 14 amino acids. The ends were cut back, 10 bases at V and 2 bases at J, with 17 bases in the middle. Each cDNA held unique molecular identifiers, and template switching gave it a universal primer site. MiXCR was run by TCRdb on the 5' RACE reads, yielding one entry per CDR3 protein. The sample lists 1.5 million or so distinct CDR3 sequences, under 35% occurring once. A remark on this clonotype: Its antigen is undetermined.

In every case, the donor was a healthy Caucasian. The chain employs TRBV12-3 or TRBV12-4 and TRBJ1-1; unclear D gene. This TCR was sampled from a newborn girl in good health. Sequences were obtained from cord blood. CDR3 bases: TGTGCCACCGGAATGGATGGGCTTAACACTGAAGCTTTCTTT. Translation: CATGMDGLNTEAFF.